The next 8 T cell receptor beta chains were all read from a single sample in a study of metastatic and nonmetastatic thyroid tumors. All patients were untreated before thyroid surgery. TCRdb re-analyzed the PCR reads through MiXCR. In the table there are fewer than 25,000 clones, under 35% of which are singletons. Input material: blood. All receptors derive from a female donor with papillary thyroid cancer or a benign thyroid nodule (not recorded which). Some clones in this sample may be carry-over from other donors' samples.

The sample holds many counts of this clone. The chain is built from TRBV2 and TRBJ2-5; TRBD2 agrees at 8 bases. Germline CDR1 and CDR2: SNHLY and FYNNEI. The V and J ends lost 4 bases and 5 bases, in that order; junction bases with no gene match: 6. CDR3 length: 14 amino acids. For the CDR3, the DNA is TGTGCCAGCAGTGGACCGGGACTAGGGGAGACCCAGTACTTC. It specifies CASSGPGLGETQYF.

In its sample, this clone ranks as medium-sized. The rearrangement joins TRBV6-1 to TRBJ2-7; a possible D gene is TRBD1 (5 bases). Trimming shortened V by 10 bases and J by 3 bases, and 13 bases separated the two germline ends. CDR1 is MNHNS, CDR2 SASEGT, per germline. The length of the CDR3 is 12 residues. The CDR3 loop reads CATRQGGYEQYF. In DNA, the CDR3 is TGTGCCACCCGGCAGGGTGGCTACGAGCAGTACTTC.

Relative to its sample, this clone is medium-sized. The CDR3 here is CASSEESLWQGYEQYF. The CDR3 bases are TGTGCCAGCAGTGAAGAGTCATTATGGCAGGGCTACGAGCAGTACTTC. V gene TRBV2 combines with J gene TRBJ2-7, with D perhaps TRBD1 (5 bases). This CDR3 has 16 residues. Germline V CDR1 and CDR2: SNHLY, FYNNEI. Trimming pared 1 base from V and 3 bases from J, leaving 16 bases between.

This clone was found many times. The chain uses TRBV11-2 and TRBJ2-6; TRBD1 matches 7 bases. Trimming took 4 bases from V and 1 from J; bases not matched to a gene: 4. This CDR3 is built from 16 residues. The germline CDR1 and CDR2 sequences are SGHAT and FQNNGV. Here the CDR3 reads CASSSLQGSGANVLTF. The CDR3 DNA reads as TGTGCCAGCAGCTCACTACAGGGGTCTGGGGCCAACGTCCTGACTTTC. The variable domain in full, completed from reference TRBV11-2 and TRBJ2-6, reads EAGVAQSPRYKIIEKRQSVAFWCNPISGHATLYWYQQILGQGPKLLIQFQNNGVVDDSQLPKDRFSAERLKGVDSTLKIQPAKLEDSAVYLCASSSLQGSGANVLTFGAGSRLTVL.

This clone occurred a few times. The chain carries TRBV29-1 and TRBJ2-2; TRBD2 matches 13 bases. Germline loops: CDR1 SQVTM, CDR2 ANQGSEA. The CDR3 contains 15 residues. Germline trimming cut 6 bases from V and 5 bases from J; bases unmatched to any gene: 6. The CDR3 spells CSVKGLAGETGELFF. CDR3 in DNA: TGCAGCGTAAAAGGACTAGCGGGAGAAACCGGGGAGCTGTTTTTT.

This clone is medium-sized by share. The rearrangement joins TRBV3-1 to TRBJ2-5, with D unclear. V dropped 3 bases and J dropped 0 bases, with 2 bases sitting between them. CDR3 length: 12 residues. Germline assignment: CDR1 LGHDT and CDR2 YNNKEL (reference sequence). The CDR3 DNA follows: TGTGCCAGCAGCCAGGACCAAGAGACCCAGTACTTC. It specifies CASSQDQETQYF.

The rearrangement links TRBV6-1 to TRBJ2-6, with 13 bases that match TRBD2. V lost 8 bases and J lost 3; bases outside the gene matches: 4. CDR1 and CDR2 from the germline V gene are MNHNS and SASEGT. This CDR3 spans 16 amino acids. CDR3 nucleotides: TGTGCCAGCTCCGGACTAGCGGGAGATGGGGCCAACGTCCTGACTTTC. It specifies CASSGLAGDGANVLTF.

This clone was found many times. The chain links TRBV9 to TRBJ1-1, with a weak D call TRBD1 (5 bases). The germline gives CDR1 SGDLS, CDR2 YYNGEE. Trimming removed 3 bases from V and 4 bases from J, with 28 bases in between. The CDR3 is 19 amino acids. For the CDR3, the DNA is TGTGCCAGCAGCGACGGCCCCGACGTGCTCCTACGTGGGGGCACTGAAGCTTTCTTT. This translates into CASSDGPDVLLRGGTEAFF.